A selection of T cell receptor beta chains follows, all from one sample in a study of Graves' ophthalmopathy and Graves' hyperthyroidism. MiXCR, applied by TCRdb to the multiplex PCR reads, yields one record per CDR3 protein. Here the sample spans about 370,000 distinct CDR3 sequences, roughly 17% being singletons. The sequencing sample was made of peripheral blood. The source of these receptors is an adult woman with stable Graves' hyperthyroidism. CDR3s include the opening cysteine and the closing phenylalanine or tryptophan. The D gene is left open where the match is weak. A row's size may be missing; if present it is once, few, many or a size class.

V	size	J	D	DNA	CDR3
TRBV30	many	TRBJ1-5	TRBD1	TGTGCCTGGAGTCCCATTGACAGGGACGATCAGCCCCAGCATTTT	CAWSPIDRDDQPQHF
TRBV6-1	many	TRBJ1-5	.	TGTGCCAGCAGAGGAGGGTCCAATCAGCCCCAGCATTTT	CASRGGSNQPQHF
TRBV6-5	.	TRBJ2-7	TRBD2	TGTGCCAGCAGTTACGGAGGTAGCGGGAGGGCCTACGAGCAGTACTTC	CASSYGGSGRAYEQYF
TRBV7-9	many	TRBJ1-3	.	TGTGCCAGCAGCTTGGGGTCCGTCTCTGGAAACACCATATATTTT	CASSLGSVSGNTIYF
TRBV3-1	many	TRBJ2-2	.	TGTGCCAGCACTAGAGTGGGGTCGGGGACCGGGGAGCTGTTTTTT	CASTRVGSGTGELFF
TRBV2	few	TRBJ1-5	.	TGTGCCAGCAGGGGGGCCGCCAATCAGTCCCAGCATTTT	CASRGAANQSQHF
TRBV10-3	many	TRBJ1-2	.	TGTGCCATCAGTGAGAGAGAATATGGCTACACCTTC	CAISEREYGYTF
TRBV11-2	.	TRBJ1-1	.	TGTGCCAGCAGCCCGGACCCCAACACTGAAGCTTTCTTT	CASSPDPNTEAFF
TRBV5-1	few	TRBJ1-2	.	TGCGCCAGCAGCCCGGGACAAGATAACTATGGCTACACCTTC	CASSPGQDNYGYTF
TRBV27	.	TRBJ1-2	TRBD1	TGTGCCAGCAGTTTATTGCGGCAGGGGGGTGGCTATGGCTACACCTTC	CASSLLRQGGGYGYTF
TRBV10-3	.	TRBJ1-2	.	TGTGCCATCACCTCGGACAGAAGCGGCTACACCTTC	CAITSDRSGYTF
TRBV12-3/TRBV12-4	many	TRBJ1-2	TRBD1	TGTGCCAGCAGCTTCGGGACAGGGAAGGTCAACTATGGCTACACCTTC	CASSFGTGKVNYGYTF
TRBV6-1	.	TRBJ2-7	.	TGTGCCAGCAGTCGAGGAGGGGGAACCTACGAGCAGTACTTC	CASSRGGGTYEQYF
TRBV3-1	many	TRBJ2-5	.	TGTGCCAGCAGCCAAAAAACGGGCGGGTTTGAGACCCAGTACTTC	CASSQKTGGFETQYF
TRBV6-2/TRBV6-3	once	TRBJ1-1	.	TGTGCCAGCGGGGACGGTGAAGCTTTCTTT	CASGDGEAFF
TRBV11-2	.	TRBJ2-5	TRBD2	TGTGCCAGCAGCTTAGATCGACTAGCGGGAGGAGAGACCCAGTACTTC	CASSLDRLAGGETQYF
TRBV6-5	many	TRBJ2-7	.	TGTGCCAGCAGTTACTCGGGCCAGCACGAGCAGTACTTC	CASSYSGQHEQYF
TRBV19	.	TRBJ2-5	TRBD2	TGTGCCAGTAATGATTTTGCGGGGACTAGCGGGAGGGCCGGAGAGACCCAGTACTTC	CASNDFAGTSGRAGETQYF
TRBV6-1	many	TRBJ2-7	TRBD2	TGTGCCAGCAGGGGGAAAGCGGGGTACTCCTACGAGCAGTACTTC	CASRGKAGYSYEQYF
TRBV10-3	many	TRBJ1-5	TRBD1	TGTGCCATCAGTGAGCCAAATCAGGGGGCGAGTCAGCCCCAGCATTTT	CAISEPNQGASQPQHF
TRBV6-5	many	TRBJ1-1	.	TGTGCCAGCAGTTACTCTATGGACACTTGGGAGGACACTGAAGCTTTCTTT	CASSYSMDTWEDTEAFF
TRBV10-1	many	TRBJ2-7	.	TGCGCCAGCAGACGGACGGTTACCTACGAGCAGTACTTC	CASRRTVTYEQYF
TRBV20-1	.	TRBJ2-7	TRBD2	TGCAGTGGGGGGGCTAGCGGGAGAGGAGAGGGCGAGCAGTACTTC	CSGGASGRGEGEQYF
TRBV30	.	TRBJ1-2	TRBD1	TGTGCCTGGACCAAAGGGACAGGGGTTTTTAACTATGGCTACACCTTC	CAWTKGTGVFNYGYTF
TRBV10-3	many	TRBJ2-3	TRBD2	TGTGCCACGGGGACTAGCGGGGGGCGCACAGATACGCAGTATTTT	CATGTSGGRTDTQYF
TRBV28	.	TRBJ2-3	TRBD1	TGTGCCAGCAGTAAACAGGGGGACACAGATACGCAGTATTTT	CASSKQGDTDTQYF
TRBV7-6	many	TRBJ2-7	TRBD1	TGTGCCAGCAGCGACAGGGGGGCCTACGAGCAGTACTTC	CASSDRGAYEQYF
TRBV7-2	many	TRBJ2-7	TRBD2	TGTGCCAGCAGCTTAACCGGGACTAGCGGCACCTACGAGCAGTACTTC	CASSLTGTSGTYEQYF
TRBV11-2	many	TRBJ2-2	TRBD2	TGTGCCAGCAGCTTCCTAGCGGGACACACCGGGGAGCTGTTTTTT	CASSFLAGHTGELFF
TRBV5-5	few	TRBJ2-2	.	TGTGCCAGCAGCCGGGACTCCTCGAACACCGGGGAGCTGTTTTTT	CASSRDSSNTGELFF
TRBV5-1	many	TRBJ2-7	TRBD1	TGCGCCAGCAGCTTGAGGACAGGGGGCTACGAGCAGTACTTC	CASSLRTGGYEQYF
TRBV6-2/TRBV6-3	many	TRBJ2-6	.	TGTGCCAGCAGTTACGGTCGGGCGTCTCTGTGGGCCAACGTCCTGACTTTC	CASSYGRASLWANVLTF
TRBV28	many	TRBJ2-4	TRBD1	TGTGCCAGCACCGCGACAGGGGGCCTCACCCCGTCCAAAAACATTCAGTACTTC	CASTATGGLTPSKNIQYF